This T cell receptor (beta chain) was identified in a study of a mutant IDH1 vaccine in newly diagnosed glioma. In the study overall: Treatment recipients were approximately 60% male and around 38% female, and their mean age was roughly 40 years. Therapy received beforehand was radiotherapy, temozolomide, or both, with most patients given both.

Documented time point: baseline, week 1 (first vaccination visit). Treatment indicated: pre-vaccination baseline after standard-of-care therapy. The table came from immunoSEQ multiplex PCR; TCRdb's copy has only in-frame clones and leaves some out. The table includes tens of thousands of clones, 83% detected once. The sequences come from PBMCs, collected from a glioma patient treated with radiotherapy, temozolomide or both. The TCR originated in a woman aged 45-65 years with glioma.

The CDR3 reads CSVSKTGVGYTF. In nucleotides, the CDR3 is TGCAGCGTCTCTAAGACAGGGGTGGGCTACACCTTC. The J gene is TRBJ1-2, the V gene TRBV29-1; 8 nucleotides line up with TRBD1. The germline V gene has CDR1 SQVTM and CDR2 ANQGSEA. The CDR3 totals 12 residues. The ends lost 6 bases at V and 8 bases at J; junction bases unmatched: 8.